The clone carrying this TCR beta chain was observed a handful of times. Its cognate antigen is unknown. Trimming shortened V by 0 bases and J by 1 base, and 6 bases separated the two germline ends. Germline loops: CDR1 MNHEY, CDR2 SVGAGI. This CDR3 is built from 14 residues. The data belong to a study of cytomegalovirus exposure and HLA in healthy donors. Study-level findings and limits: Later work found most CMV-associated TCR beta chains apparently HLA-restricted.

Researchers ran the PCR with 60 Vbeta and 13 Jbeta primers. As processed by the authors: Roughly 76 million unique TCR beta chains, 10 million to 13 million of them shared, were counted by a later analysis. Generated by immunoSEQ multiplex PCR, the TCRdb table keeps only in-frame clones and is missing some. V and J calls and clone size come straight from that table; D and trimming were deduced from the DNA. The data show roughly 31,000 clones, 60% to 80% seen once. The gene calls are TRBV6-5 and TRBJ1-1; perhaps TRBD1 as D (6 bases). The sample consisted of PBMCs. The receptor was isolated from a male donor in good health and CMV-seropositive. The CDR3 DNA follows: TGTGCCAGCAGTTACTCGACAGGGAACACTGAAGCTTTCTTT. It specifies CASSYSTGNTEAFF.